Below, 15 T cell receptor beta chains from the same sample are listed, as sequenced in a study of blood T cell repertoires in COVID-19. Assay: immunoSEQ multiplex PCR; the TCRdb copy retains only in-frame clones and omits some. The repertoire holds roughly 100,000 clones, with about 81% as singletons. Sequenced input: peripheral blood. The receptors derive from a man at least 80 years old with acute or convalescent COVID-19.

This chain connects TRBV28 to TRBJ2-5, with D tentatively TRBD1 (5 bases). V dropped 2 bases and J dropped 4 bases, with 14 bases sitting between them. The CDR3 has 15 residues. Germline V lookup: CDR1 MDHEN, CDR2 SYDVKM. The CDR3 loop reads CASSLMAGLGETQYF. For the CDR3, the DNA is TGTGCCAGCAGTTTAATGGCAGGGTTGGGAGAGACCCAGTACTTC.

V and J are TRBV5-6 and TRBJ2-3; D is perhaps TRBD1 (5 bases). Germline V gene data show CDR1 as SGHDT and CDR2 as YYEEEE. The CDR3 contains 16 residues. V was trimmed by 4 bases and J by 2 bases, leaving 17 bases between them. This CDR3 is CASSPRQSPLTDTQYF. CDR3 nucleotides: TGTGCCAGCAGCCCGAGACAGTCCCCCCTCACAGATACGCAGTATTTT.

The chain joins TRBV27 to TRBJ2-5, with 8 bases that match TRBD1. Germline CDR1 reads MNHEY; CDR2 reads SMNVEV (reference sequence). Losses at the gene ends were 5 bases for V and 1 base for J; bases not matched to a gene: 0. This CDR3 comprises 13 residues. In DNA, the CDR3 is TGTGCCAGCAGTGGACAGGGCCAAGAGACCCAGTACTTC. Amino acid sequence: CASSGQGQETQYF.

V gene TRBV6-5 combines with J gene TRBJ2-5; possibly TRBD1 for D (6 bases). Per the germline V gene, CDR1 is MNHEY and CDR2 is SVGAGI. V lost 0 bases and J 5 bases, leaving 16 bases between the germline ends. The CDR3 covers 16 residues. The CDR3 protein is CASSYSDGPQGETQYF. The CDR3 bases are TGTGCCAGCAGTTACTCTGACGGCCCCCAGGGGGAGACCCAGTACTTC.

The rearrangement links TRBV5-1 to TRBJ2-3; possibly TRBD2 for D (5 bases). V gave up 1 base and J gave up 3 bases, with 12 bases separating them. CDR3 length: 15 residues. Germline CDR1 reads SGHRS; CDR2 reads YFSETQ. The CDR3 spells CASSLREPGTDTQYF. DNA for the CDR3: TGCGCCAGCAGCTTGAGGGAGCCGGGGACAGATACGCAGTATTTT.

This chain connects TRBV7-2 to TRBJ2-7; 9 positions match TRBD1. There are 16 residues in the CDR3. The germline V gene has CDR1 SGHTA and CDR2 FQGNSA. The ends lost 5 bases at V and 1 base at J; junction bases unmatched: 9. The CDR3 DNA sequence: TGTGCCAGCAGCCTCGCCCCGGGACAGGGTTCCTACGAGCAGTACTTC. It is translated as CASSLAPGQGSYEQYF.

Only one count was recorded for this clone. The rearrangement joins TRBV5-6 to TRBJ2-7, with D unresolved. Germline assignment: CDR1 SGHDT and CDR2 YYEEEE. Between the trimmed V and J ends, which lost 0 bases and 3 bases, there was a span of 10 bases. The CDR3 is made up of 14 amino acids. CDR3 protein: CASSLVGYNYEQYF. CDR3 DNA sequence: TGTGCCAGCAGCTTGGTGGGCTATAACTACGAGCAGTACTTC. Variable domain in full (rest from reference TRBV5-6 and TRBJ2-7): DAGVTQSPTHLIKTRGQQVTLRCSPKSGHDTVSWYQQALGQGPQFIFQYYEEEERQRGNFPDRFSGHQFPNYSSELNVNALLLGDSALYLCASSLVGYNYEQYFGPGTRLTVT.

The V gene is TRBV5-1, the J gene TRBJ1-4, with unresolved D. This CDR3 spans 15 amino acids. Deletions cut 5 bases from V and 2 bases from J, with 13 bases between. Per germline, CDR1 SGHRS and CDR2 YFSETQ. CDR3 nucleotide sequence: TGCGCCAGCAGGGTGACCGTGCGGACTAATGAAAAACTGTTTTTT. This sequence encodes CASRVTVRTNEKLFF.

The chain is built from TRBV18 and TRBJ1-2; 11 positions agree with TRBD1. V trimming: 2 bases; J trimming: 2 bases; junction bases outside the gene matches: 1. CDR3 length equals 15 residues. The germline CDR1 and CDR2 sequences are KGHSH and LQKENI. This CDR3 is CASSPGDRGNYGYTF. The DNA for the CDR3 is TGTGCCAGCTCACCAGGGGACAGGGGGAACTATGGCTACACCTTC. Looking up the rest from reference TRBV18 and TRBJ1-2 gives the full variable domain: NAGVMQNPRHLVRRRGQEARLRCSPMKGHSHVYWYRQLPEEGLKFMVYLQKENIIDESGMPKERFSAEFPKEGPSILRIQQVVRGDSAAYFCASSPGDRGNYGYTFGSGTRLTVV.

The chain joins TRBV27 to TRBJ1-2; 8 bases match TRBD1. Germline values: CDR1 MNHEY, CDR2 SMNVEV (reference sequence). Trimming at V came to 8 bases and at J to 4 bases, leaving 6 bases not matched to a gene. The length of the CDR3 is 13 residues. CDR3 sequence (DNA): TGTGCCAGCGGTGACAGGGGAGGCTATGGCTACACCTTC. Amino acid sequence: CASGDRGGYGYTF.

V is TRBV24-1 and J is TRBJ1-1; D gene uncertain. This CDR3 is built from 13 residues. Trimming took 9 bases from V and 4 from J, leaving 14 bases between them. Per the germline V gene, CDR1 is KGHDR and CDR2 is SFDVKD. CDR3 sequence reads: CATLGTESTEAFF. As DNA, the CDR3 is TGTGCCACCCTGGGTACAGAATCCACTGAAGCTTTCTTT.

The rearrangement joins TRBV28 to TRBJ1-5, with D tentatively TRBD1 (5 bases). V was clipped by 4 bases and J by 1 base, with 14 bases between them. CDR1 is MDHEN and CDR2 is SYDVKM in the germline V gene. This CDR3 is 16 amino acids long. This chain's CDR3 is CASSYRGKRSNQPQHF. The CDR3 coding sequence is TGTGCCAGCAGTTATCGGGGGAAAAGAAGCAATCAGCCCCAGCATTTT.

The chain combines TRBV30 with TRBJ2-2, with D unclear. The germline V gene has CDR1 GTSNPN and CDR2 SVGIG (reference sequence). The V gene lost 3 bases and the J gene lost 4 bases, with 12 bases spanning the gap. The CDR3 loop spans 14 amino acids. This CDR3 is CAWRPTPSTGELFF. The CDR3 DNA is TGTGCCTGGAGGCCGACACCGAGCACCGGGGAGCTGTTTTTT. Drawing the rest from reference TRBV30 and TRBJ2-2, the complete variable domain is SQTIHQWPATLVQPVGSPLSLECTVEGTSNPNLYWYRQAAGRGLQLLFYSVGIGQISSEVPQNLSASRPQDRQFILSSKKLLLSDSGFYLCAWRPTPSTGELFFGEGSRLTVL.

V and J are TRBV9 and TRBJ1-2; no clear D. The germline V gene has CDR1 SGDLS and CDR2 YYNGEE. CDR3 size: 14 residues. The V end was cut by 2 bases, the J end by 3 bases, with 11 bases between. CDR3 residues: CASSVGSSDYGYTF. The CDR3 bases are TGTGCCAGCAGCGTGGGCAGTTCCGACTATGGCTACACCTTC.

This rearrangement joins TRBV11-3 to TRBJ2-2; tentative D call: TRBD1 (6 bases). The germline V gene has CDR1 SGHNT and CDR2 YENEEA. The CDR3 is 14 residues long. The V gene lost 5 bases and the J gene lost 1 base, with 8 bases spanning the gap. CDR3 nucleotide sequence: TGTGCCAGCAGCCGAGGGGGGAACACCGGGGAGCTGTTTTTT. The encoded protein is CASSRGGNTGELFF.